These T cell receptor beta chains were read from a single sample in a study of T cells after yellow fever vaccination. TCRdb ran MiXCR on the 5' RACE reads and lists one entry per CDR3 protein. The profile shows 620,000 or so distinct CDR3 sequences, around an eighth of them singletons. Sample: PBMCs, taken on the day of the yellow fever booster vaccination. The receptors come from a man aged 30 to 45 who received the YFV17D yellow fever vaccine. Each CDR3 is given with its conserved first and last residue. Clone size appears in some rows only: once, few, many, or a class for an expanded clone.

V	J	size	CDR3
TRBV7-2	TRBJ1-2	.	CASSLQTGGIPFYGYTF
TRBV5-4	TRBJ2-7	.	CASSADPYEQYF
TRBV19	TRBJ1-4	few	CASRSGTANEKLFF
TRBV5-6	TRBJ2-2	few	CASSLPAGGELFF
TRBV3-1	TRBJ2-7	.	CASSQEPGAWYEQYF
TRBV7-2	TRBJ2-5	.	CASTQGARETQYF
TRBV7-2	TRBJ2-7	few	CASSLVPWRFSYEQYF
TRBV15	TRBJ2-7	many	CAAAGGSSYEQYF
TRBV29-1	TRBJ2-7	.	CSVLNLGGQYF
TRBV20-1	TRBJ2-1	.	CSARDSSLAGNEQFF
TRBV20-1	TRBJ2-3	few	CSARVPSGKADTQYF
TRBV27	TRBJ2-5	few	CASAVGAESQETQYF
TRBV12-3/TRBV12-4	TRBJ2-1	few	CASSLPQTGIRNEQFF
TRBV5-4	TRBJ2-5	few	CASGRLETQYF
TRBV15	TRBJ2-7	.	CATSRGTGFHEQYF
TRBV5-1	TRBJ2-1	.	CASSLAGQLSYNEQFF
TRBV5-4	TRBJ2-1	.	CASSLPGGRYNEQFF
TRBV5-6	TRBJ1-5	few	CASSYLGEVNQPQHF
TRBV2	TRBJ2-1	few	CASSAQGNEQFF
TRBV9	TRBJ1-5	.	CASSTQGFQPQHF
TRBV20-1	TRBJ2-5	few	CSARDSGRASETQYF
TRBV7-9	TRBJ2-7	.	CASSFRTSGSLSYEQYF
TRBV20-1	TRBJ2-2	.	CSAREQSGELFF
TRBV20-1	TRBJ2-3	.	CSARTSGSWSDTQYF
TRBV6-2/TRBV6-3	TRBJ2-1	.	CASLYRQGGGIAGVGEQFF
TRBV7-9	TRBJ1-6	few	CASSLDREYSPLHF
TRBV7-2	TRBJ2-1	.	CASSPMLEQFF
TRBV4-3	TRBJ2-5	few	CASSPFRTGSGETQYF
TRBV28	TRBJ2-5	.	CASSLDRAQETQYF
TRBV6-1	TRBJ1-6	few	CASSRTVRSYNSPLHF
TRBV18	TRBJ2-1	few	CASSPSGPVYNEQFF
TRBV7-3	TRBJ2-1	many	CASSLTGREQFF
TRBV4-3	TRBJ1-6	.	CASSQEGTGKNSPLHF
TRBV6-6	TRBJ1-3	few	CANRGPGNTIYF
TRBV20-1	TRBJ2-7	few	CSARDPVRAGGPYEQYF
TRBV29-1	TRBJ1-1	.	CSVGGTQLMNTEAFF
TRBV12-3/TRBV12-4	TRBJ2-1	many	CASSLGGSAYNEQFF
TRBV5-1	TRBJ1-4	few	CASSEEGADEKLFF
TRBV5-1	TRBJ1-1	many	CASSLAQRMNTEAFF
TRBV10-3	TRBJ2-4	once	CAISESRQFKNIQYF
TRBV7-3	TRBJ2-3	.	CASSPTWTGDTDTQYF
TRBV7-2	TRBJ2-5	many	CASSFVSRETQYF
TRBV24-1	TRBJ2-1	.	CATSTSGRGWYNEQFF
TRBV5-6	TRBJ1-2	.	CASSLVLGGYTF
TRBV20-1	TRBJ2-6	many	CSARGSGANVLTF
TRBV5-1	TRBJ2-1	.	CASSRGGTGLKNEQFF
TRBV5-8	TRBJ1-5	.	CASSSSLTGGWGPQHF
TRBV9	TRBJ1-2	few	CASSVEGRGYTF
TRBV11-2	TRBJ2-2	many	CASKPTPMNTGELFF
TRBV9	TRBJ2-1	few	CASSVGSTPTSNEQFF
TRBV11-2	TRBJ2-1	.	CASSATGTSGRAGVGEQFF
TRBV15	TRBJ2-1	few	CATSRDLASGRNEQFF
TRBV5-1	TRBJ2-7	.	CASSLSWGYEQYF
TRBV6-1	TRBJ1-2	.	CASSEVGGLGYGYTF
TRBV7-6	TRBJ2-5	many	CASSYTGMETQYF
TRBV7-2	TRBJ2-7	few	CASSLNAWGLERYEQYF
TRBV19	TRBJ2-7	many	CASSTATGNYEQYF